This paragraph reports one TCR beta chain. Its antigen has not been determined. Per-nucleotide qualities are absent, and no much larger clonotype sits a single base away. Enrolling through a virtual design, the prospective study's participants ranged in age from roughly 18 to 89 years and lived across 24 United States geographic areas. To assign participants to cohorts, the prospective study relied on clinical history that participants themselves reported in a screening survey and a study questionnaire. In the prospective study, whole blood, serum and a nasopharyngeal or oropharyngeal swab were collected from each participant by mobile phlebotomists. Additional blood draws and questionnaires over an approximately two-month period could optionally be provided by prospective study participants. Prospective study blood samples were shipped either frozen or at room temperature before DNA extraction.

The data originate from a study of blood T cell repertoires in COVID-19 (TCRdb year 2020). About the study as a whole: Samples from collaborators originated in the United States, Italy and Spain and spanned both the acute and convalescent phases of COVID-19. The prospective study material was composed of cDNA or gDNA derived from T cells, B-cell-depleted T cells, or PBMCs. The dataset comprised deeply sampled blood TCRbeta repertoires from subjects exposed to, actively infected with, or recovered from COVID-19. The repertoires were made available in a free public database intended to serve as a resource for research on the immune response to SARS-CoV-2. The samples were drawn from the first 160 participants of the ongoing ImmuneRACE study and from 1,254 subjects provided by 6 global collaborators. The sample metadata nearly always contained a de-identified subject ID, COVID-19 status, age in years and sex. HLA class I and class II types, where available, came from metadata supplied by the sample provider rather than from assay-based typing. The research as a whole found: How much clinical and demographic metadata was included differed by source and by participant, and the metadata was provided uncurated.

TCRbeta CDR3 regions were amplified from genomic DNA using the immunoSEQ Assay, a bias-controlled multiplex PCR. As for the authors' bioinformatics: Within the assay, amplification of reference gene primers was used to estimate how many nucleated cells each sample contained. To quantify the absolute abundance of each unique TCRbeta CDR3 rearrangement, sequence reads were collapsed and filtered. For each sample, productive Simpson clonality was calculated as the square root of Simpson's diversity index over productive rearrangements. Here the immuneACCESS table is served through TCRdb, limited to in-frame sequences with V and J called. Missing clones are a known gap in these copies; in checked studies unresolved V genes cover under half, and the rest lacks a known reason. That table furnishes V, J and clone size, whereas the DNA furnished D and trimming. The sample records 300,000 to 400,000 clones, 88% of which are singletons. Jointly, the top ten make up around 0.97% of the sample.

Sequenced input: PBMCs or T cells enriched from blood (not recorded which). This sequence originates from a woman younger than 45 with acute COVID-19.

The CDR3 region: CASDRGQRTEQFF. The sequenced DNA is TGTGCCAGCGACAGGGGACAGAGGACTGAGCAGTTCTTC. The chain uses TRBV6-5 and TRBJ2-1; 8 middle bases align to TRBD1. Clipping removes 8 bases from V and 9 bases from J, with 9 as the unmatched junction base count. CDR1 and CDR2 were assigned from the germline V gene as MNHEY and SVGAGI. The CDR3 numbers 13 residues from cysteine through phenylalanine. CDR3 DNA is the only sequence kept; it has 39 bases, read in frame from the first base.